The clone carrying this T cell receptor beta chain was observed a few times. The antigen is undetermined. Via MiXCR, TCRdb re-called the RT-PCR reads, giving one row per CDR3 protein. The sample has almost 600,000 distinct CDR3 sequences, 11% to 15% seen once. This record comes from a study of response to subunit inactivated influenza vaccine. Study-level findings and limits: The authors offered the suggestion that each seasonal influenza vaccination recruits few new T cells.

The clonotype comes from a man aged 45-65 years who received an inactivated influenza vaccine. Sequencing used PBMCs from blood, obtained 11 to 12 days after vaccination.

Written as DNA, the CDR3 is TGCAGTGCCCCCCCGGACAGCTACTACGAGCAGTACTTC. Its translation is CSAPPDSYYEQYF. The J gene is TRBJ2-7, the V gene TRBV20-1; the D gene is possibly TRBD1 (6 bases). Germline CDR1 is DFQATT and CDR2 is SNEGSKA (reference sequence). The CDR3 contains 13 residues. V gave up 6 bases and J gave up 3 bases, with 15 bases separating them.